A single TCR beta chain is shown here with its context. Its antigen is not identified. The data are from a study of T-cell reconstitution after alpha-beta-depleted transplantation in children. General study results and limits: It was surviving recipient T cells and thymic progenitors that gave some patients high TCRbeta diversity at day 60.

In germline, CDR1 is SEHNR, CDR2 FQNEAQ (reference sequence). Between the trimmed V and J ends, which lost 6 bases and 7 bases, there was a span of 18 bases. The CDR3 is 14 residues long. Preparing the TCRbeta library involved the use of unique molecular identifiers. Using its own MiXCR run on the PCR reads, TCRdb lists one record per CDR3 protein. The data contain around 960,000 distinct CDR3 sequences, around 30% of them singletons. This chain connects TRBV7-9 to TRBJ1-2, with D possibly TRBD1 on 6 matching bases. The TCR was taken from a boy under two years old who had a stem cell transplant for SCID, so the T cells may come from the graft donor. The sample was PBMCs, mostly from graft donor cells, taken 360 days after TCRalphabeta/CD19-depleted stem cell transplant. For the CDR3, the DNA is TGTGCCAGCAGGCCCGGGGGGGCTATCAGTGGCTACACCTTC. This sequence encodes CASRPGGAISGYTF.